The rows below give T cell receptor beta chains drawn from one sample of a study of STAT5B mutations in CD4+ large granular lymphocyte leukemia. TCRdb's copy holds only in-frame clones and misses some; the assay was immunoSEQ multiplex PCR. The sample has approximately 40,000 clones; more than 80% are singletons. Sequencing was performed on CD4+ T cells from blood buffy coats. The receptors shown here come from a human donor in good health. The CDR3 runs from the conserved cysteine through the conserved F or W. D genes are given only for firm matches. Not all rows give a size; the values are once, few, many and, for expanded clones, a class.

j_call: TRBJ1-1; d_call: .; v_call: TRBV6-6; clone_size: .; cdr3_aa: CASSQSGPITEAFF; cdr3_nt: TGTGCCAGCAGCCAATCAGGGCCAATCACTGAAGCTTTCTTT
j_call: TRBJ2-5; d_call: .; v_call: TRBV15; clone_size: .; cdr3_aa: CATSKPQETQYF; cdr3_nt: TGTGCCACCAGCAAACCACAAGAGACCCAGTACTTC
j_call: TRBJ1-6; d_call: .; v_call: TRBV30; clone_size: .; cdr3_aa: CAWASRNSPLHF; cdr3_nt: TGTGCCTGGGCATCCCGTAATTCACCCCTCCACTTT
j_call: TRBJ2-3; d_call: TRBD2; v_call: TRBV10-3; clone_size: .; cdr3_aa: CAITTGTRYTDTQYF; cdr3_nt: TGTGCCATAACCACCGGGACTAGGTACACAGATACGCAGTATTTT
j_call: TRBJ1-1; d_call: .; v_call: TRBV7-8; clone_size: .; cdr3_aa: CASSLTGLNTEAFF; cdr3_nt: TGTGCCAGCAGCTTGACAGGCCTGAACACTGAAGCTTTCTTT
j_call: TRBJ1-2; d_call: .; v_call: TRBV29-1; clone_size: .; cdr3_aa: CSVEEGAVNGYTF; cdr3_nt: TGCAGCGTTGAAGAGGGGGCGGTAAATGGCTACACCTTC
j_call: TRBJ2-7; d_call: TRBD2; v_call: TRBV29-1; clone_size: .; cdr3_aa: CSVVLAELPYEQYF; cdr3_nt: TGCAGCGTGGTACTAGCGGAGCTTCCCTACGAGCAGTACTTC
j_call: TRBJ2-1; d_call: .; v_call: TRBV30; clone_size: once; cdr3_aa: CAWKLRRNEQFF; cdr3_nt: TGTGCCTGGAAGCTCAGGCGAAATGAGCAGTTCTTC
j_call: TRBJ2-1; d_call: .; v_call: TRBV10-3; clone_size: .; cdr3_aa: CAIKVVGDEQFF; cdr3_nt: TGTGCCATCAAGGTGGTAGGGGATGAGCAGTTCTTC
j_call: TRBJ1-3; d_call: .; v_call: TRBV18; clone_size: .; cdr3_aa: CASSPTMGRAGNTIYF; cdr3_nt: TGTGCCAGCTCCCCTACCATGGGAAGGGCCGGAAACACCATATATTTT
j_call: TRBJ2-3; d_call: TRBD1; v_call: TRBV5-1; clone_size: .; cdr3_aa: CASSSNPSQGADTQYF; cdr3_nt: TGCGCCAGCAGCTCTAATCCAAGCCAGGGGGCAGATACGCAGTATTTT